The text below deals with one T cell receptor beta chain. This clone appeared once. No antigen is known for it. Qualities for individual bases were not recorded, and no much larger clone is one base off. This sample stems from a study of PD-1 blockade in mismatch repair-deficient tumors (dated by TCRdb to 2016 to 2017). About the study as a whole: Between late 2013 and late 2016, the trial enrolled approximately 86 consecutive patients with approximately 13 types of mismatch repair-deficient cancer, all of whom had received prior treatment and were progressing. Deep sequencing of TCR CDR3 regions was used to track tumor-associated T cell clones in peripheral blood of patients responding to PD-1 blockade. The research as a whole found: Tumor-resident clones, often undetectable in blood before treatment, expanded rapidly after pembrolizumab and then contracted, generally before radiologic responses.

The library was prepared using the immunoSEQ multiplex PCR assay. TCRdb's version of the immuneACCESS table is confined to in-frame rearrangements and falls short of the full clone set. An unresolved V gene accounts for under half of the shortfall where checked; the remainder is of unknown origin. Within this sample are some 120,000 clones, with approximately 91% of them counted one time only. 12% of the sample is taken by the ten largest. For each enrolled patient, mismatch repair deficiency was established using either polymerase chain reaction or immunohistochemistry. A few patients who responded to pembrolizumab therapy underwent TCR sequencing. The phase II trial prospectively tested pembrolizumab PD-1 blockade in advanced mismatch repair-deficient cancers regardless of tissue of origin. Peripheral blood T cell samples were serially collected before and at multiple times after PD-1 blockade was started. The timing of each blood sample was reported as weeks after the first dose of pembrolizumab.

The germline V gene (reference sequence) specifies LNHDA as CDR1 and SQIVND as CDR2. Trimming removed 1 base from V and 3 bases from J; the gene matches leave 3 bases unexplained. The CDR3 has 16 amino acids, counting the end cysteine and phenylalanine. The DNA shown is the 48-base CDR3, in frame from base 1. The sequence derives from an adult with mismatch repair-deficient cancer. Source: peripheral blood, taken 72 weeks after starting pembrolizumab. The V and J segments used are TRBV19 and TRBJ2-2; 9 junctional bases match TRBD2. The sequenced DNA is TGTGCCAGTAGTATAGGGAGACTAGCGGACACCGGGGAGCTGTTTTTT. This gives the protein CASSIGRLADTGELFF.